These 17 T cell receptor beta chains came from one sample sequenced in a study of CD8+CD57+ T cells in acquired aplastic anemia. Researchers used genomic DNA as the template to profile TCR beta VDJ and CDR3. Each CDR3 protein is one row after TCRdb ran MiXCR on the reads. The data show some 160,000 distinct CDR3 sequences, roughly half seen once. Previously, flow cytometry had revealed CD8+CD57+ cell expansion in the patients chosen for sequencing. Sequencing used sorted CD4+, CD8+, or CD8+CD57+ T cells (not recorded which) from PBMCs. The source of these receptors is a human donor with aplastic anemia.

This clonotype was observed many times. The chain combines TRBV5-4 with TRBJ1-2; no clear D. Trimming cost V 5 bases and J 7 bases, with 12 bases left between them. This CDR3 spans 12 amino acids. Germline CDR1 SGHNT, CDR2 YYREEE (reference sequence). For the CDR3, the DNA is TGTGCCAGCAGGCTCCGTGGGGTTGGCTACACCTTC. Translating it yields CASRLRGVGYTF.

This clonotype was detected only a few times. The chain uses TRBV6-5 and TRBJ2-5; 12 positions match TRBD2. The V gene end was trimmed by 1 base and the J gene end by 0 bases; junction bases not matched to a gene: 6. This CDR3 comprises 18 residues. Germline CDR1 MNHEY, CDR2 SVGAGI. This CDR3 is CASSYWASGGANQETQYF. The CDR3 DNA follows: TGTGCCAGCAGTTACTGGGCTAGCGGGGGGGCCAACCAAGAGACCCAGTACTTC.

This clonotype turned up a few times. This chain links TRBV3-1 with TRBJ1-2, with 7 bases matching TRBD1. This CDR3 spans 14 amino acids. Trimming took 2 bases from V and 5 from J; bases not matched to a gene: 5. Germline CDR1 LGHDT, CDR2 YNNKEL (reference sequence). CDR3 in amino acids: CASSQPDRDYGYTF. CDR3 sequence (DNA): TGTGCCAGCAGCCAACCCGACAGGGATTATGGCTACACCTTC.

The CDR3 sequence: CASSLAGGSGYTF. DNA for the CDR3: TGTGCCAGCAGCTTGGCAGGGGGCTCTGGCTACACCTTC. The chain uses TRBV7-3 and TRBJ1-2, with 8 bases that match TRBD1. Germline CDR1 SGHTA, CDR2 FQGTGA. The CDR3 length is 13 residues. With 3 bases clipped from V and 7 bases from J, the junction kept 4 bases outside the gene matches.

The chain is built from TRBV25-1 and TRBJ2-5; possible D gene TRBD1, 6 bases. The CDR3 sequence is 15 residues long. V was cut by 4 bases and J by 2 bases, with 14 bases left in between. Germline CDR1 is MGHDK and CDR2 is SYGVNS. The chain's CDR3 is CASSARRTVQETQYF. CDR3 sequence (DNA): TGTGCCAGCAGTGCTAGACGGACAGTTCAAGAGACCCAGTACTTC.

This chain joins TRBV2 and TRBJ1-1, with a weak D call TRBD1 (5 bases). Germline V gene data show CDR1 as SNHLY and CDR2 as FYNNEI. The length of the CDR3 is 14 residues. V was pared by 7 bases and J by 1 base, with 13 bases between. This chain's CDR3 is CASMGRMSNTEAFF. CDR3 sequence (DNA): TGTGCCAGCATGGGACGGATGTCGAACACTGAAGCTTTCTTT.

This clonotype was recorded many times. This chain links TRBV20-1 with TRBJ1-5; no clear D gene. The length of the CDR3 is 12 residues. Germline V gene data show CDR1 as DFQATT and CDR2 as SNEGSKA (reference sequence). The germline V and J ends were trimmed by 4 bases and 2 bases, with 6 bases remaining between them. CDR3 bases: TGCAGTGCTAACTCCGGCAATCAGCCCCAGCATTTT. Translated: CSANSGNQPQHF.

The chain combines TRBV20-1 with TRBJ1-5; D gene uncertain. This CDR3 comprises 13 residues. V lost 3 bases and J lost 4, with 10 bases in between. CDR1 DFQATT and CDR2 SNEGSKA come from the germline V gene (reference sequence). The CDR3 region is CSARWAENQPQHF. The CDR3, as DNA: TGCAGTGCTAGGTGGGCAGAAAATCAGCCCCAGCATTTT.

This clonotype was counted ten times or more. The chain recombines TRBV7-9 with TRBJ2-2, with D uncertain. CDR1 SEHNR and CDR2 FQNEAQ come from the germline V gene (reference sequence). V shed 1 base and J shed 3 bases, with 6 bases lying between them. This CDR3 is 14 amino acids long. The CDR3 loop is CASSLDSYTGELFF. Here the CDR3 DNA reads TGTGCCAGCAGCTTAGACAGCTACACCGGGGAGCTGTTTTTT.

The rearrangement links TRBV3-1 to TRBJ2-1, with 10 positions matching TRBD1. V lost 4 bases to trimming and J lost 12 bases; unmatched junction nucleotides: 6. Germline V gene lookup returns CDR1 LGHDT and CDR2 YNNKEL (reference sequence). This CDR3 spans 13 amino acids. CDR3 nucleotides: TGTGCCAGCAGCCGGACAGGGGGTTTGGGGCAGTTCTTC. As protein: CASSRTGGLGQFF.

This clonotype showed up many times. The chain has TRBV9 and TRBJ1-4, with 7 bases that match TRBD1. CDR1 and CDR2 (germline): SGDLS, YYNGEE. V trimming: 3 bases; J trimming: 5 bases; junction bases outside the gene matches: 4. This CDR3 comprises 14 residues. CDR3 sequence (DNA): TGTGCCAGCAGCGCGACAGGGACGAATGAAAAACTGTTTTTT. This encodes CASSATGTNEKLFF.

V is TRBV20-1 and J is TRBJ1-2; tentatively, D is TRBD1 (6 bases). The CDR3 totals 12 residues. Germline loops: CDR1 DFQATT, CDR2 SNEGSKA (reference sequence). V lost 6 bases and J 7 bases, leaving 15 bases between the germline ends. The CDR3 bases are TGCAGTGCCGAGAGGACAGCAGGTGGCTACACCTTC. Translating it yields CSAERTAGGYTF.

This chain links TRBV24-1 with TRBJ1-6; 11 bases line up with TRBD1. The junction had 6 bases not matched to a gene; V was cut back by 3 bases and J by 9 bases. Germline loops: CDR1 KGHDR, CDR2 SFDVKD. The CDR3 spans 16 residues. The CDR3 is CATSDTKGTGGSPLHF. The CDR3, as DNA: TGTGCCACCAGTGATACCAAGGGGACAGGGGGTTCACCCCTCCACTTT.

V usage is TRBV6-1 and J usage is TRBJ1-2; possibly TRBD1 for D (6 bases). Trimming pared 2 bases from V and 4 bases from J, leaving 14 bases between. Germline CDR1 is MNHNS and CDR2 is SASEGT. The CDR3 covers 15 residues. For the CDR3, the DNA is TGTGCCAGCAGTGAACTATTACAGGGAGGCTATGGCTACACCTTC. Its translation: CASSELLQGGYGYTF.

The gene calls are TRBV29-1 and TRBJ1-1; D is unresolved. The germline V and J ends were trimmed by 5 bases and 1 base, with 5 bases remaining between them. This CDR3 comprises 11 residues. The V gene's germline CDR1 is SQVTM and CDR2 ANQGSEA. The CDR3 sequence is CSVIKNTEAFF. For the CDR3, the DNA is TGCAGCGTTATAAAGAACACTGAAGCTTTCTTT. Complete variable domain (other parts from reference TRBV29-1 and TRBJ1-1): SAVISQKPSRDICQRGTSLTIQCQVDSQVTMMFWYRQQPGQSLTLIATANQGSEATYESGFVIDKFPISRPNLTFSTLTVSNMSPEDSSIYLCSVIKNTEAFFGQGTRLTVV.

The V gene is TRBV20-1, the J gene TRBJ2-3; TRBD2 aligns across 14 bases. The CDR3 covers 17 residues. Germline V CDR1 and CDR2: DFQATT, SNEGSKA (reference sequence). Unmatched junction bases numbered 6, after V lost 1 base and J lost 3 bases. In nucleotides, the CDR3 is TGCAGTGCTAGAGGCGGACTAGCGGGAGGTGGAACAGATACGCAGTATTTT. As protein: CSARGGLAGGGTDTQYF.

The chain has TRBV2 and TRBJ2-7; D unresolved. CDR1 is SNHLY, CDR2 FYNNEI, per germline. The length of the CDR3 is 12 residues. V was pared by 6 bases and J by 3 bases, with 9 bases between. The CDR3 bases are TGTGCCAGCAGGGGTGACGGCTACGAGCAGTACTTC. This translates into CASRGDGYEQYF.